The clone carrying this T cell receptor (beta chain) was observed a few times. Its antigen is unknown. Profiled with immunoSEQ multiplex PCR; TCRdb holds only in-frame clones, not every one. The sample consists of 20,000 to 30,000 clones, around 81% of them appearing once. This record comes from a study of T cells in localized non-small cell lung cancer. General study results and limits: The study sequenced only one region of the tumor. As a result, intratumor heterogeneity could not be excluded and remains possible.

CDR1 is LGHNA and CDR2 is YSLEER in the germline V gene. The CDR3 runs to 17 residues. V was trimmed by 5 bases and J by 0 bases, leaving 20 bases between them. The source of this sequence is a man between 35 and 75 years old with stage II lung adenocarcinoma. Source: PBMCs, taken before any cancer treatment. V and J are TRBV4-3 and TRBJ2-7; D may correspond to TRBD1 or TRBD2 (5 bases each). CDR3 nucleotides: TGCGCCAGCAGCGCCCTTTGGGGGACGGCCAGCTCCTACGAGCAGTACTTC. Translation: CASSALWGTASSYEQYF.